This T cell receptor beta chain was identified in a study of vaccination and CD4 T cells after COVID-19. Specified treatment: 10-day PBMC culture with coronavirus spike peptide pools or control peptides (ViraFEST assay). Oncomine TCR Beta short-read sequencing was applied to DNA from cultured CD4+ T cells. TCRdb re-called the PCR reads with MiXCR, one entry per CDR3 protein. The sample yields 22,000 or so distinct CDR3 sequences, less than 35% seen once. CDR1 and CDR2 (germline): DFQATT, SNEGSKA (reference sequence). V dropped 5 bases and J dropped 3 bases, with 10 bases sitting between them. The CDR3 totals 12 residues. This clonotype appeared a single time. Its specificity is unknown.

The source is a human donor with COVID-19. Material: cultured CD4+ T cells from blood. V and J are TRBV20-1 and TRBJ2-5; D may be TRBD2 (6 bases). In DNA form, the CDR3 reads TGCAGTGCTGGGGGGAGCAAAGAGACCCAGTACTTC. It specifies CSAGGSKETQYF.